Below, one T cell receptor beta chain is given with its context. Original methodology: Nucleated cell counts were estimated from reference gene primer amplification. Sequencing was performed with immunoSEQ multiplex PCR; in TCRdb, only in-frame clones are kept and a portion is missing. V, J and clone size are those of that table, while D and trimming were read from the DNA. The repertoire holds approximately 300,000 clones, with 70% to 90% as singletons. The germline V gene has CDR1 SNHLY and CDR2 FYNNEI. Trimming cost V 6 bases and J 5 bases, with 10 bases left between them. There are 12 residues in the CDR3. This sample stems from a study of blood T cell repertoires in COVID-19. Whole-study context: Sample material is recorded as cDNA or gDNA derived from T cells, B-cell-depleted T cells, or PBMCs.

The source material was peripheral blood. This TCR derives from a human donor with COVID-19, enrolled during active disease. The donor label of this sample is uncertain. The chain links TRBV2 to TRBJ2-5, with D possibly TRBD2 on 6 matching bases. The DNA of the CDR3 is TGTGCCAGCAGGACTAGTGGGGAGACCCAGTACTTC. Amino acids: CASRTSGETQYF.